The entry below describes one T cell receptor beta chain. Its matching antigen is unknown. This sample stems from a study of shared clonotypes between healthy human individuals. Study findings and constraints: Naive CD4 clonotype sharing across four donors was about 5.3%. Naive subsets generally exceeded memory subsets in estimated richness.

This CDR3 region has 18 residues. Germline V gene lookup returns CDR1 MDHEN and CDR2 SYDVKM. Losses at the gene ends were 2 bases for V and 2 bases for J; bases not matched to a gene: 10. Each cell subset's genomic DNA was divided evenly among several immunoSEQ plates. Methods used by the authors: Junction-only sequences without quality scores were provided by ImmunoSEQ, so filtering was different. Measured with immunoSEQ multiplex PCR; TCRdb has only the in-frame clones, and not every one. V, J and clone size derive from that table, while D and trimming were established from the DNA sequence. The sample carries 2 million to 2.5 million clones, about 92% recorded once.

The chain recombines TRBV28 with TRBJ1-5; 9 bases match TRBD1. This receptor was obtained from a young man in good health. Some clones in this sample may be carry-over from other donors' samples. Sequences were obtained from naive CD4+ T cells from PBMCs. Subset denoted: CD45RA+ positively selected. In DNA form, the CDR3 reads TGTGCCAGCAGTTTAAGGGTTAGGGGACAGGGACGCAATCAGCCCCAGCATTTT. Protein: CASSLRVRGQGRNQPQHF.